This T cell receptor beta chain came from a study of PD-1 blockade in classical Hodgkin lymphoma. The CDR3 consists of 18 residues. Germline V CDR1 and CDR2: SGDLS, YYNGEE. Trimming at V came to 3 bases and at J to 0 bases, leaving 11 bases not matched to a gene. Repertoires were generated with immunoSEQ multiplex PCR, while TCRdb's copy carries only in-frame clones and drops some. The sample consists of roughly 70,000 clones, 71% of them appearing once. Remarks on this clone: Its matching antigen is unknown.

The study's findings and limits: Relapsed/refractory patients reportedly had lower baseline diversity than newly diagnosed patients. Significantly greater TCR diversity emerged by C4D1 in CD4+ cells but not CD8+ cells. Patients with an early start, nivolumab under 1 year after ASCT, were excluded.

Every patient was affected by relapse after autologous stem cell transplantation, while exposure to brentuximab vedotin was not uniform. The chain combines TRBV9 with TRBJ1-1; 10 nucleotides agree with TRBD1. Specimen: peripheral blood mononuclear cells (PBMCs), collected before the second cycle of nivolumab. This TCR derives from a human donor with classical Hodgkin lymphoma. CDR3 nucleotides: TGTGCCAGCAGCGCACTATCGGGGACAGGGGTTATGAACACTGAAGCTTTCTTT. Translation gives CASSALSGTGVMNTEAFF.